This T cell receptor (beta chain) was obtained from a study of Ad26.COV2.S vaccination and SARS-CoV-2 variants. This table comes from immunoSEQ multiplex PCR, and its TCRdb copy is limited to in-frame clones, with some not included. The sample has about 390,000 clones; roughly 90% are singletons. The study's findings and limits: TCR breadth and depth analyses may have underestimated total T cell responses.

The treatment here: 19 received Ad26.COV2.S at low or high dose, single or two shots; about five received placebo; per-sample allocation not given. Samples came from day 63 after the first vaccine or placebo injection. As to this clone: Antigen unknown.

The sequence came from a person between 18 and 59 years old who received the Ad26.COV2.S COVID-19 vaccine or a placebo. Specimen: peripheral blood, collected in a trial of Ad26.COV2.S vaccine versus placebo.

CDR3 nucleotides: TGCAGTGCTAGTAAACCTAGCGGCTCCTACGAGCAGTACTTC. It yields the protein CSASKPSGSYEQYF. The V gene is TRBV20-1, the J gene TRBJ2-7, with 7 bases that match TRBD2. The CDR3 runs to 14 residues. V trimming: 3 bases; J trimming: 0 bases; junction bases outside the gene matches: 5. CDR1 DFQATT and CDR2 SNEGSKA come from the germline V gene (reference sequence).